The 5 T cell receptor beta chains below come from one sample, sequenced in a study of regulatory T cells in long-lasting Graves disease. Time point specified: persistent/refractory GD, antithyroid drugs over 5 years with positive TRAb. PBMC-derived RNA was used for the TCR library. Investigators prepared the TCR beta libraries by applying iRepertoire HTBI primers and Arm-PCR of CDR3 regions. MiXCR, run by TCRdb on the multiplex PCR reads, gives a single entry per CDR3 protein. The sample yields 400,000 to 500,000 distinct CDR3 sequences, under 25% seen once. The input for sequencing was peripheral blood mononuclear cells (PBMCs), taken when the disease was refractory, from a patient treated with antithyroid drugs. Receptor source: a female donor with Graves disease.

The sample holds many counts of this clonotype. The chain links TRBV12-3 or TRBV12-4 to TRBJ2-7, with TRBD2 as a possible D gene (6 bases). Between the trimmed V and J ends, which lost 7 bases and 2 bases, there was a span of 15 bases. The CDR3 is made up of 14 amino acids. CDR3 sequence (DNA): TGTGCCAGCACCGCTGGGCGGGGCCCCTACGAGCAGTACTTC. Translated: CASTAGRGPYEQYF.

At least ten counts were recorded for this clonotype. The CDR3 coding sequence is TGTGCCAGCAGTGCGGGACAGCTAGACACTGAAGCTTTCTTT. The encoded protein is CASSAGQLDTEAFF. The genes are TRBV28 and TRBJ1-1, with TRBD1 identical over 7 bases. CDR3 length: 14 amino acids. Looked up from germline, CDR1 is MDHEN and CDR2 is SYDVKM. V was pared by 5 bases and J by 3 bases, with 6 bases of the junction left unmatched.

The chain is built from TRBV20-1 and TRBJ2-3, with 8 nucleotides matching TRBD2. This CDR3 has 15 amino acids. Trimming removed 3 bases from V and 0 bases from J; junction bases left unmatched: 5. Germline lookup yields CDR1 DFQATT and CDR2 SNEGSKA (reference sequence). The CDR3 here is CSASNPSGSTDTQYF. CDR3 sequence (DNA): TGCAGTGCTAGTAACCCTAGCGGGAGCACAGATACGCAGTATTTT.

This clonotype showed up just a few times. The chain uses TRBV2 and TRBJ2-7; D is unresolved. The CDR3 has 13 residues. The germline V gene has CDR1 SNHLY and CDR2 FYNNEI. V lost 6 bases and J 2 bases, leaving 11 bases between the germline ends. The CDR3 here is CASSWSSPYEQYF. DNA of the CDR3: TGTGCCAGCAGCTGGAGCAGTCCCTACGAGCAGTACTTC.

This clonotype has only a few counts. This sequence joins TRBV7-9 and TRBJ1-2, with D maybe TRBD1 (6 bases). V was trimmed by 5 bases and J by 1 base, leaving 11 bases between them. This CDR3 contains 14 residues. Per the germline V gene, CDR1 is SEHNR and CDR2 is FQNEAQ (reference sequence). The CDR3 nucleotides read TGTGCCAGCAGCGCGGGACATATTAACTATGGCTACACCTTC. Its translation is CASSAGHINYGYTF. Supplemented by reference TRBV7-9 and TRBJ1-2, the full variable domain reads DTGVSQNPRHKITKRGQNVTFRCDPISEHNRLYWYRQTLGQGPEFLTYFQNEAQLEKSRLLSDRFSAERPKGSFSTLEIQRTEQGDSAMYLCASSAGHINYGYTFGSGTRLTVV.